The 8 T cell receptor beta chains below all came from one sample that was sequenced in a study of siplizumab effects on memory and regulatory T cells. Libraries were prepared by immunoSEQ multiplex PCR; TCRdb keeps only in-frame clonotypes and omits some of them. The sample shows about 120,000 clones, 80% to 95% of them seen only once. Input material: non-Treg CD4+ T cells sorted from blood. The receptors come from a human donor in good health.

The chain uses TRBV7-2 and TRBJ1-1; D ambiguous. Germline V lookup: CDR1 SGHTA, CDR2 FQGNSA. The CDR3 consists of 15 residues. The germline V and J ends were trimmed by 2 bases and 0 bases, with 10 bases remaining between them. The CDR3 DNA is TGTGCCAGCAGCTTATCCGGACCCCTGAACACTGAAGCTTTCTTT. Translation: CASSLSGPLNTEAFF. Complete variable domain (other parts from reference TRBV7-2 and TRBJ1-1): GAGVSQSPSNKVTEKGKDVELRCDPISGHTALYWYRQSLGQGLEFLIYFQGNSAPDKSGLPSDRFSAERTGGSVSTLTIQRTQQEDSAVYLCASSLSGPLNTEAFFGQGTRLTVV.

The chain recombines TRBV6-4 with TRBJ1-5; D uncertain. The germline V gene has CDR1 MRHNA and CDR2 SNTAGT. V gave up 3 bases and J gave up 3 bases, with 9 bases separating them. This CDR3 has 14 residues. CDR3 sequence: CASSEDQANQPQHF. In DNA form, the CDR3 reads TGTGCCAGCAGTGAGGATCAGGCCAATCAGCCCCAGCATTTT.

The chain uses TRBV19 and TRBJ2-2; 8 bases match TRBD1. The CDR3 length is 17 residues. Germline values: CDR1 LNHDA, CDR2 SQIVND (reference sequence). Losses at the gene ends were 1 base for V and 4 bases for J; bases not matched to a gene: 8. CDR3 protein: CASSIVAGGLSTGELFF. CDR3 sequence (DNA): TGTGCCAGTAGTATAGTTGCAGGGGGCCTTTCCACCGGGGAGCTGTTTTTT.

The chain has TRBV5-1 and TRBJ1-4; 8 bases agree with TRBD1. The ends lost 4 bases at V and 3 bases at J; junction bases unmatched: 11. Germline V CDR1 and CDR2: SGHRS, YFSETQ. The CDR3 has 17 residues. The CDR3 sequence is CASSLAGTGTPNEKLFF. The DNA for the CDR3 is TGCGCCAGCAGCCTCGCCGGGACAGGTACCCCTAATGAAAAACTGTTTTTT.

With regard to this clone: An end of the junction differs from the germline gene, which may be a read error. This chain links TRBV5-1 with TRBJ2-3, with 13 bases matching TRBD2. This CDR3 has 16 residues. The germline V gene has CDR1 SGHRS and CDR2 YFSETQ. CDR3 sequence (DNA): TGCGCCAGCAGCCCGGAACTAGCGGGGGGGCCAGATGCGCAGTATTTT. This codes for CASSPELAGGPDAQYF.

CDR3 sequence reads: CASSPTGQNYGYTF. Here the CDR3 DNA reads TGTGCCAGCAGCCCCACGGGACAGAACTATGGCTACACCTTC. The chain employs TRBV7-2 and TRBJ1-2; TRBD1 matches at 7 bases. With 5 bases clipped from V and 2 bases from J, the junction kept 5 bases outside the gene matches. The germline gives CDR1 SGHTA, CDR2 FQGNSA. There are 14 residues in the CDR3.

The V call is TRBV6-5, the J call TRBJ2-7; TRBD1 or TRBD2 may be the D gene (5 bases each). Per germline, CDR1 MNHEY and CDR2 SVGAGI. CDR3 size: 12 residues. V was trimmed by 6 bases and J by 3 bases, leaving 9 bases between them. The CDR3 region has the DNA TGTGCCAGCAGCAAGAGGGGCTACGAGCAGTACTTC. Its protein is CASSKRGYEQYF.

The rearrangement links TRBV7-2 to TRBJ2-1; D tentatively fits TRBD1 or TRBD2 (5 bases each). CDR1 and CDR2 (germline): SGHTA, FQGNSA. The CDR3 covers 16 residues. V dropped 5 bases and J dropped 5 bases, with 19 bases sitting between them. This CDR3 is CASSHLGLALHNEQFF. DNA for the CDR3: TGTGCCAGCAGCCACCTGGGGCTAGCTCTCCACAATGAGCAGTTCTTC.